Following are 14 T cell receptor beta chains from one sample sequenced in a study of T cells in Graves' hyperthyroidism and ophthalmopathy (dated by TCRdb to between 2019 and 2020). The method behind the library was multiplex PCR. Sequencing relied on an Illumina HiSeq 2000. The TCR beta CDR3 regions were amplified from RNA transcripts. The first round of RT-PCR for the TCR CDR3 was performed with the HTBI primer set and the Qiagen OneStep RT-PCR kit. TCRdb redid the processing of the public reads, applying fastp at Q25 and MiXCR, and retained in-frame beta chains. CDR3 protein duplicates are merged, each entry listing the most common genes and DNA. The sample table lists roughly 520,000 distinct CDR3 sequences, less than 25% of them with a count of one. The ten biggest clones cover around 11% of the sample. The specimen sequenced was blood. Source of these receptors: a woman younger than 45 with Graves' ophthalmopathy.

The rearrangement uses TRBV28 and TRBJ1-3; weak D call: TRBD1 (5 bases). The V gene lost 1 base and the J gene lost 0 bases, with 10 bases spanning the gap. The CDR3 totals 16 residues. Germline values: CDR1 MDHEN, CDR2 SYDVKM. CDR3 amino acids: CASSLLGEFSGNTIYF. In nucleotides, the CDR3 is TGTGCCAGCAGTTTATTAGGGGAGTTCTCTGGAAACACCATATATTTT.

This clonotype was counted at least ten times. The gene calls are TRBV7-3 and TRBJ2-2; D ambiguous. The CDR3 has 12 amino acids. Between the trimmed V and J ends, which lost 9 bases and 2 bases, there was a span of 7 bases. Germline loops: CDR1 SGHTA, CDR2 FQGTGA. Here the CDR3 DNA reads TGTGCCAGTAGTAGTAACACCGGGGAGCTGTTTTTT. It specifies CASSSNTGELFF. Looking up the rest from reference TRBV7-3 and TRBJ2-2 gives the full variable domain: GAGVSQTPSNKVTEKGKYVELRCDPISGHTALYWYRQSLGQGPEFLIYFQGTGAADDSGLPNDRFFAVRPEGSVSTLKIQRTERGDSAVYLCASSSNTGELFFGEGSRLTVL.

The rearrangement joins TRBV20-1 to TRBJ1-1; no definite D call. Germline CDR1 is DFQATT and CDR2 is SNEGSKA (reference sequence). Trimming took 2 bases from V and 3 from J, leaving 4 bases between them. The CDR3 contains 11 residues. The chain's CDR3 is CSARQDTEAFF. The CDR3 bases are TGCAGTGCTAGACAAGACACTGAAGCTTTCTTT.

This clonotype appeared many times. The J gene is TRBJ1-3, the V gene TRBV12-5; D unresolved. Germline CDR1 LGHNT, CDR2 FRNRAP. This CDR3 is built from 14 residues. Trimming removed 3 bases from V and 2 bases from J, with 8 bases in between. For the CDR3, the DNA is TGTGCTAGTGGTTTATACCCCCCTGGAAACACCATATATTTT. Residues: CASGLYPPGNTIYF.

This clonotype was found many times. The chain couples TRBV6-5 to TRBJ1-1; the D is unclear. This CDR3 contains 15 residues. Germline CDR1 is MNHEY and CDR2 is SVGAGI. V lost 0 bases, J lost 0 bases, and 8 bases lay in between. The CDR3 sequence is CASSYSILMNTEAFF. The CDR3 DNA reads as TGTGCCAGCAGTTACTCGATACTCATGAACACTGAAGCTTTCTTT.

This chain joins TRBV2 and TRBJ2-7; 8 nucleotides match TRBD1. Losses at the gene ends were 7 bases for V and 5 bases for J; bases not matched to a gene: 7. CDR1 is SNHLY, CDR2 FYNNEI, per germline. This CDR3 region has 13 residues. The CDR3 region has the DNA TGTGCCAGCACCGCGGACAGGGCTAACGAGCAGTACTTC. Translation gives CASTADRANEQYF. Full variable domain (outside the CDR3, taken from reference TRBV2 and TRBJ2-7): EPEVTQTPSHQVTQMGQEVILRCVPISNHLYFYWYRQILGQKVEFLVSFYNNEISEKSEIFDDQFSVERPDGSNFTLKIRSTKLEDSAMYFCASTADRANEQYFGPGTRLTVT.

This clonotype was seen many times. The chain has TRBV9 and TRBJ1-3; D unresolved. Trimming pared 0 bases from V and 1 base from J, leaving 8 bases between. From germline, CDR1 is SGDLS and CDR2 YYNGEE. The CDR3 spans 15 residues. This chain's CDR3 is CASSVGDTSGNTIYF. As DNA, the CDR3 is TGTGCCAGCAGCGTAGGTGACACGTCTGGAAACACCATATATTTT.

The V call is TRBV28, the J call TRBJ2-5; 8 bases are shared with TRBD2. V lost 3 bases and J lost 3; bases outside the gene matches: 12. This CDR3 has 17 amino acids. The germline gives CDR1 MDHEN, CDR2 SYDVKM. The chain's CDR3 is CASSFVLSGRGKETQYF. The CDR3 DNA sequence: TGTGCCAGCAGTTTCGTCTTGAGCGGGAGAGGCAAAGAGACCCAGTACTTC.

In this sample, this clonotype turned up many times. This chain links TRBV12-3 or TRBV12-4 with TRBJ2-7; D tentatively reads TRBD1 or TRBD2 (7 bases each). Deletions cut 5 bases from V and 4 bases from J, with 18 bases between. The CDR3 is 15 residues long. The CDR3 DNA follows: TGTGCCAGCAGTCTCACCGGGACAGCGGGGTACGAGCAGTACTTC. This translates into CASSLTGTAGYEQYF.

The chain combines TRBV7-8 with TRBJ1-2; D uncertain. Germline V gives CDR1 SGHVS, CDR2 FQNEAQ. Trimming took off 1 base at V and 4 bases at J, with 7 bases between the two ends. This CDR3 region has 13 residues. The CDR3 sequence is CASSLGFAYGYTF. The CDR3 DNA follows: TGTGCCAGCAGCTTAGGGTTCGCCTATGGCTACACCTTC.

This clonotype was seen at least ten times. The chain links TRBV2 to TRBJ2-7, with 10 bases fitting TRBD1. Losses at the gene ends were 6 bases for V and 6 bases for J; bases not matched to a gene: 5. This CDR3 is built from 13 residues. Germline values: CDR1 SNHLY, CDR2 FYNNEI. The CDR3 reads CASSQTGGSEQYF. CDR3 nucleotides: TGTGCCAGCAGCCAGACAGGGGGCAGCGAGCAGTACTTC. Filled out from reference TRBV2 and TRBJ2-7, the complete variable domain reads EPEVTQTPSHQVTQMGQEVILRCVPISNHLYFYWYRQILGQKVEFLVSFYNNEISEKSEIFDDQFSVERPDGSNFTLKIRSTKLEDSAMYFCASSQTGGSEQYFGPGTRLTVT.

V is TRBV6-8 and J is TRBJ2-2, with 9 bases lining up with TRBD2. This CDR3 region has 16 residues. V lost 7 bases and J lost 12; bases outside the gene matches: 18. Per the germline V gene, CDR1 is MNHGY and CDR2 is SAAAGT. The CDR3 loop is CASTQRRGGNSPQLFF. DNA of the CDR3: TGTGCCAGCACCCAGAGGCGGGGGGGCAATTCGCCTCAGCTGTTTTTT.

The chain combines TRBV6-5 with TRBJ1-1; D unresolved. The CDR3 spans 15 residues. Deletions cut 4 bases from V and 4 bases from J, with 16 bases between. Germline CDR1 MNHEY, CDR2 SVGAGI. DNA for the CDR3: TGTGCCAGCAGTTCCACGCGTATTCTGGGCACTGAAGCTTTCTTT. Translated: CASSSTRILGTEAFF.

This clonotype was observed many times. The chain employs TRBV4-1 and TRBJ2-5; 15 bases line up with TRBD2. CDR3 length: 16 amino acids. After removal of 3 bases from V and 2 bases from J, the junction contained 1 base not matched to a gene. Germline CDR1 MGHRA, CDR2 YSYEKL. CDR3 bases: TGCGCCAGCAGCCAGGGACTAGCGGGGGGACAAGAGACCCAGTACTTC. Encoded protein: CASSQGLAGGQETQYF.